Listed here is a single T cell receptor beta chain. Its antigen is unknown. No much larger clone exists at a distance of one base, and base qualities are not known. The data are from a study of technical replicates of blood from a few donors listed by TCRdb under 2017. Libraries were made using the immunoSEQ multiplex PCR assay. TCRdb took over this immuneACCESS table, retaining in-frame rearrangements with V and J assigned. Such tables are incomplete; in checked studies, under half of the missing clones stem from an unresolved V gene, and the remainder is unexplained. Across this sample there are 50,000 to 70,000 clones, with approximately 92% seen only once. The ten largest clonotypes hold about 4.4% of the sample. Sequenced: PBMCs. The TCR sequence derives from a human donor in good health. Some clones in this sample may be carry-over from other donors' samples.

The nucleotide sequence reads as follows: TGTGCCAGCAGTGTTCGGGAGGCTGAAGCTTTCTTT. Translated, it gives CASSVREAEAFF. In this chain, TRBV2 is recombined with TRBJ1-1; the D gene assignment is ambiguous. The junction shows trimming of 4 bases on V and 6 bases on J, plus 9 bases between the germline ends. CDR1 is given as SNHLY and CDR2 as FYNNEI, both from the germline V gene. Reading from cysteine to phenylalanine, the CDR3 counts 12 amino acids. Kept here is only the CDR3 DNA, which spans 36 bases and is read in frame from base 1.